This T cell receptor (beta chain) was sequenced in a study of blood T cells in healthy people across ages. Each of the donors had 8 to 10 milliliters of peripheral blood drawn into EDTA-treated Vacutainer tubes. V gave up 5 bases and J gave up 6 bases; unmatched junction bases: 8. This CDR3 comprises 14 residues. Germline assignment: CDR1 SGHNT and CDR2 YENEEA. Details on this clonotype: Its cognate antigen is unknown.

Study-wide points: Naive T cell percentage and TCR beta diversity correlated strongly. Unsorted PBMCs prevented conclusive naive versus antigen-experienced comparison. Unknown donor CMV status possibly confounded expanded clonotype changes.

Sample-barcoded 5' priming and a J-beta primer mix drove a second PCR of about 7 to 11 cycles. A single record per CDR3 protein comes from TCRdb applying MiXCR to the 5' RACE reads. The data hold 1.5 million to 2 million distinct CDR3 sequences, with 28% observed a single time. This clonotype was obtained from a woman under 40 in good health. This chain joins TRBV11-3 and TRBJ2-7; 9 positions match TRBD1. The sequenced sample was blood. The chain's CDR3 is CASSRDRENGEQYF. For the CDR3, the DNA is TGTGCCAGCAGCCGGGACAGGGAGAACGGCGAGCAGTACTTC.